Below are 12 T cell receptor beta chains sequenced from a single sample in a study of T cells in Graves' hyperthyroidism and ophthalmopathy (dated by TCRdb to the late 2010s). Libraries were constructed by multiplex PCR. For sequencing, an Illumina HiSeq 2000 was employed. The TCR beta CDR3 regions were amplified from RNA transcripts. The first round of RT-PCR for the TCR CDR3 was performed with the HTBI primer set and the Qiagen OneStep RT-PCR kit. Starting from the raw public reads, TCRdb applied fastp trimming at Q25, assembled clones with MiXCR and retained in-frame beta chains. All rows with the same CDR3 protein become a single entry with the most common DNA and genes. The sample table contains 500,000 to 650,000 distinct CDR3 sequences; only one count was recorded for about 14% of them. The ten largest clones add up to around 13% of the sample. The sample comprised blood. These receptors were taken from a middle-aged woman with Graves' hyperthyroidism.

This sequence joins TRBV27 and TRBJ2-3; maybe TRBD1 (6 bases). Germline lookup yields CDR1 MNHEY and CDR2 SMNVEV (reference sequence). The CDR3 spans 16 residues. The ends were cut back, 5 bases at V and 1 base at J, with 16 bases in the middle. CDR3 coding DNA: TGTGCCAGCAGTAACAGGGCGGGCTGGGGCACAGATACGCAGTATTTT. Amino acids: CASSNRAGWGTDTQYF.

This clonotype appeared a few times. One junction end disagrees with the germline gene, perhaps due to a read error. The rearrangement links TRBV27 to TRBJ2-7, with 7 bases lining up with TRBD1. The CDR3 spans 14 residues. The germline V gene has CDR1 MNHEY and CDR2 SMNVEV (reference sequence). CDR3 sequence (DNA): TGTGCCGGCAGTCCCGGAGACAGGGTCCACGAGCAGTACTTC. Its translation is CAGSPGDRVHEQYF.

Only a few counts were recorded for this clonotype. The chain links TRBV5-8 to TRBJ2-7, with a possible D match to TRBD1 (6 bases). Trimming took off 5 bases at V and 1 base at J, with 22 bases between the two ends. The CDR3 has 17 residues. From germline, CDR1 is SGHTS and CDR2 YDEGEE. CDR3 residues: CASRQLLFGQSSYEQYF. The CDR3 DNA reads TGTGCCAGCAGGCAGTTGCTTTTCGGACAGTCATCCTACGAGCAGTACTTC.

This chain links TRBV20-1 with TRBJ2-1; no clear D gene. CDR1 and CDR2 from the germline V gene are DFQATT and SNEGSKA (reference sequence). Trimming removed 7 bases from V and 0 bases from J, with 7 bases in between. The CDR3 has 12 residues. CDR3 in amino acids: CSVLLSYNEQFF. CDR3 DNA sequence: TGCAGTGTCCTTCTCTCCTACAATGAGCAGTTCTTC.

This clonotype was counted ten times or more. The chain joins TRBV28 to TRBJ1-5; 7 bases match TRBD1. CDR3 length: 15 residues. Trimming at V came to 6 bases and at J to 3 bases, leaving 8 bases not matched to a gene. Germline-derived CDR1 and CDR2 are MDHEN and SYDVKM. The CDR3 is CASSYTGQPNQPQHF. In DNA, the CDR3 is TGTGCCAGCAGCTACACGGGACAGCCCAATCAGCCCCAGCATTTT.

The table lists this clonotype with many counts. The chain combines TRBV18 with TRBJ2-7; no reliable D call. V was shortened by 3 bases and J by 1 base, with 16 bases between the two germline ends. The germline V gene encodes CDR1 KGHSH and CDR2 LQKENI. CDR3 length: 16 residues. The DNA of the CDR3 is TGTGCCAGCTCACCCACCGGGCCCGCGAGATCCTACGAGCAGTACTTC. As protein: CASSPTGPARSYEQYF.

This clonotype was seen a few times. The rearrangement uses TRBV2 and TRBJ1-6; 7 bases align to TRBD1. V trimming: 3 bases; J trimming: 8 bases; junction bases outside the gene matches: 7. Germline V gene sequence: CDR1 SNHLY, CDR2 FYNNEI. The length of the CDR3 is 15 residues. The CDR3 nucleotides read TGTGCCAGCAGTGATAGCGGGACAGCCCATTCACCCCTCCACTTT. Its protein product is CASSDSGTAHSPLHF.

This clonotype was seen ten or more times. The CDR3 DNA reads as TGTGCCATCAGTGAGTCGAGGACTAGCGGAGACTACGAGCAGTACTTC. Residues: CAISESRTSGDYEQYF. The rearrangement links TRBV10-3 to TRBJ2-7; 10 bases are shared with TRBD2. Germline loops: CDR1 ENHRY, CDR2 SYGVKD. The V and J ends lost 0 bases and 3 bases, in that order; junction bases with no gene match: 5. The CDR3 is 16 residues long.

This clonotype was detected a few times. DNA for the CDR3: TGTGCCATCAGGGATAGCGAGGGGTACAATGAGCAGTTCTTC. It specifies CAIRDSEGYNEQFF. The rearrangement uses TRBV10-3 and TRBJ2-1; the D gene could be TRBD1 or TRBD2 (5 bases each). V was trimmed by 6 bases and J by 4 bases, leaving 13 bases between them. CDR3 length: 14 amino acids. Per the germline V gene, CDR1 is ENHRY and CDR2 is SYGVKD.

This clonotype was found many times. The V and J genes are TRBV27 and TRBJ2-3; 9 nucleotides agree with TRBD2. After removal of 3 bases from V and 8 bases from J, the junction contained 12 bases not matched to a gene. CDR1 is MNHEY and CDR2 is SMNVEV in the germline V gene (reference sequence). The CDR3 covers 16 residues. This CDR3 reads CASSFGLARGVATQYF. The CDR3 DNA is TGTGCCAGCAGTTTTGGACTAGCGAGGGGGGTAGCTACGCAGTATTTT.

The chain uses TRBV2 and TRBJ2-2; 14 bases are a match to TRBD2. This CDR3 is built from 17 residues. Looked up from germline, CDR1 is SNHLY and CDR2 is FYNNEI. After removal of 3 bases from V and 5 bases from J, the junction contained 5 bases not matched to a gene. CDR3 nucleotide sequence: TGTGCCAGCAGTGACCCGGGACTAGCGGGAGAGACCGGGGAGCTGTTTTTT. This sequence encodes CASSDPGLAGETGELFF.

Ten or more counts support this clonotype. This chain joins TRBV11-2 and TRBJ2-5; D is undetermined. Germline V CDR1 and CDR2: SGHAT, FQNNGV. CDR3 length: 14 amino acids. Trimming pared 1 base from V and 1 base from J, leaving 7 bases between. The chain's CDR3 is CASSLAGPQETQYF. CDR3 nucleotides: TGTGCCAGCAGCTTAGCCGGCCCCCAAGAGACCCAGTACTTC.